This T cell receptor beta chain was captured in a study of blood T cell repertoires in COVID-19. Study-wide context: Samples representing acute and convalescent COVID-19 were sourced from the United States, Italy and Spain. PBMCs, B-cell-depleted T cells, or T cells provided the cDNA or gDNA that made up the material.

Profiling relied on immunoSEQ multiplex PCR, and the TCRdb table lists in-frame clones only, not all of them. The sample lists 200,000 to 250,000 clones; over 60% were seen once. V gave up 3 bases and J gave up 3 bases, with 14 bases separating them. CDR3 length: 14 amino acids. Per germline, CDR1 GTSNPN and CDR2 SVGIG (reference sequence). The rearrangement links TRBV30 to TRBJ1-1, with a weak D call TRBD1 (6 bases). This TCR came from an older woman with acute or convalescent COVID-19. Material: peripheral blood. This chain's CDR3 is CAWRRDRLDTEAFF. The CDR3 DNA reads TGTGCCTGGAGGCGAGACAGGTTGGACACTGAAGCTTTCTTT.